A selection of T cell receptor beta chains follows, all from one sample in a study of shared clonotypes between healthy human individuals. Repertoires were generated with immunoSEQ multiplex PCR, while TCRdb's copy carries only in-frame clones and drops some. The sample lists about 2.2 million clones, around 95% occurring once. Sequenced: naive CD8+ T cells from PBMCs. The receptors originated from a young man in good health. Some clones in this sample may be carry-over from other donors' samples. CDR3s include the opening cysteine and the closing phenylalanine or tryptophan. Fields, in order: clone size, J gene, D gene, V gene, CDR3 protein, CDR3 DNA. D genes are given only for firm matches. The size entry is marked missing in some rows and otherwise reads once, few, many or a size class.

size: -
J: TRBJ2-7
D: -
V: TRBV27
CDR3: CASSPLARGASSYEQYF
DNA: TGTGCCAGCAGCCCGCTGGCAAGAGGCGCTAGCTCCTACGAGCAGTACTTC

size: -
J: TRBJ2-3
D: TRBD2
V: TRBV7-9
CDR3: CASSPNGAGGLQNTQYF
DNA: TGTGCCAGCAGCCCCAATGGCGCGGGAGGGCTTCAGAATACGCAGTATTTT

size: -
J: TRBJ2-7
D: -
V: TRBV4-1
CDR3: CASSQFRGTYEQYF
DNA: TGCGCCAGCAGCCAATTTCGAGGCACCTACGAGCAGTACTTC

size: -
J: TRBJ1-2
D: -
V: TRBV9
CDR3: CASSGLYGYTF
DNA: TGTGCCAGCAGTGGACTGTATGGCTACACCTTC

size: -
J: TRBJ1-1
D: -
V: TRBV4-2
CDR3: CASSQGADGEAFF
DNA: TGTGCCAGCAGCCAAGGGGCGGATGGTGAAGCTTTCTTT

size: -
J: TRBJ2-5
D: -
V: TRBV7-8
CDR3: CASRPLRGGPYQETQYF
DNA: TGTGCCAGCAGGCCCCTCCGAGGGGGGCCGTACCAAGAGACCCAGTACTTC

size: -
J: TRBJ2-7
D: TRBD2
V: TRBV7-2
CDR3: CASSLVGSGYEQYF
DNA: TGTGCCAGCAGCTTAGTGGGTAGCGGGTACGAGCAGTACTTC

size: -
J: TRBJ2-7
D: -
V: TRBV15
CDR3: CATGERVSYEQYF
DNA: TGTGCCACCGGTGAGCGGGTTAGTTACGAGCAGTACTTC

size: -
J: TRBJ2-5
D: TRBD2
V: TRBV11-3
CDR3: CASSKGLAGEDGIEETQYF
DNA: TGTGCCAGCAGCAAGGGACTAGCGGGAGAGGACGGGATCGAAGAGACCCAGTACTTC

size: -
J: TRBJ2-1
D: TRBD1
V: TRBV4-1
CDR3: CASSHGVGQGAYNEQFF
DNA: TGCGCCAGCAGCCATGGTGTCGGGCAGGGGGCCTACAATGAGCAGTTCTTC

size: -
J: TRBJ1-2
D: -
V: TRBV19
CDR3: CASSIPNRDYGYTF
DNA: TGTGCCAGTAGTATCCCGAACAGGGACTATGGCTACACCTTC

size: -
J: TRBJ1-1
D: -
V: TRBV6-1
CDR3: CASSERGGNTEAFF
DNA: TGTGCCAGCAGTGAACGGGGGGGGAACACTGAAGCTTTCTTT

size: -
J: TRBJ2-7
D: -
V: TRBV2
CDR3: CASSEAGTGLASGSMYEQYF
DNA: TGTGCCAGCAGTGAAGCCGGGACAGGGCTTGCTAGCGGGAGTATGTACGAGCAGTACTTC

size: -
J: TRBJ2-7
D: -
V: TRBV27
CDR3: CASSLGRAGPYEQYF
DNA: TGTGCCAGCAGTTTGGGCCGGGCAGGGCCCTACGAGCAGTACTTC

size: -
J: TRBJ2-7
D: TRBD1
V: TRBV19
CDR3: CASSILGTAYEQYF
DNA: TGTGCCAGTAGTATCTTAGGGACAGCCTACGAGCAGTACTTC

size: -
J: TRBJ2-5
D: -
V: TRBV4-1
CDR3: CASSQDGREETQYF
DNA: TGCGCCAGCAGCCAAGATGGCAGAGAAGAGACCCAGTACTTC

size: once
J: TRBJ2-3
D: -
V: TRBV27
CDR3: CASSWARKSDTQYF
DNA: TGTGCCAGCAGTTGGGCTAGGAAGTCCGATACGCAGTATTTT

size: -
J: TRBJ1-2
D: -
V: TRBV6-4
CDR3: CASSDSISSALIYGYTF
DNA: TGTGCCAGCAGTGACTCGATATCCAGCGCACTGATATATGGCTACACCTTC

size: -
J: TRBJ2-7
D: -
V: TRBV27
CDR3: CASSSGTKTYEQYF
DNA: TGTGCCAGCAGTTCCGGGACGAAAACCTACGAGCAGTACTTC

size: -
J: TRBJ2-7
D: -
V: TRBV9
CDR3: CASSVGDSVYEQYF
DNA: TGTGCCAGCAGCGTTGGGGATTCCGTCTACGAGCAGTACTTC

size: -
J: TRBJ1-1
D: -
V: TRBV18
CDR3: CASSPLQGMNTEAFF
DNA: TGTGCCAGCTCACCACTTCAGGGCATGAACACTGAAGCTTTCTTT

size: -
J: TRBJ2-7
D: TRBD1
V: TRBV5-4
CDR3: CASSFDRGRGSYEQYF
DNA: TGTGCCAGCAGCTTTGACAGGGGGCGGGGGTCCTACGAGCAGTACTTC

size: -
J: TRBJ2-7
D: -
V: TRBV19
CDR3: CASSMRDNYEQYF
DNA: TGTGCCAGTAGTATGAGGGACAACTACGAGCAGTACTTC

size: -
J: TRBJ2-7
D: -
V: TRBV28
CDR3: CAIQPGQTYEQYF
DNA: TGTGCCATCCAACCGGGACAAACCTACGAGCAGTACTTC

size: -
J: TRBJ1-1
D: -
V: TRBV19
CDR3: CASSSVSANTEAFF
DNA: TGTGCCAGTAGTAGTGTTTCAGCGAACACTGAAGCTTTCTTT

size: -
J: TRBJ2-7
D: -
V: TRBV19
CDR3: CASSMGTTYEQYF
DNA: TGTGCCAGTAGTATGGGGACCACCTACGAGCAGTACTTC

size: -
J: TRBJ2-7
D: -
V: TRBV15
CDR3: CATSRGAGFSYEQYF
DNA: TGTGCCACCAGCAGAGGGGCAGGGTTCTCCTACGAGCAGTACTTC

size: -
J: TRBJ2-7
D: TRBD1
V: TRBV2
CDR3: CASSSRDSYEQYF
DNA: TGTGCCAGCAGCTCCCGGGACAGCTACGAGCAGTACTTC

size: -
J: TRBJ2-6
D: -
V: TRBV9
CDR3: CASSGDGSSGANVLTF
DNA: TGTGCCAGCAGCGGAGACGGAAGCTCTGGGGCCAACGTCCTGACTTTC

size: -
J: TRBJ2-7
D: TRBD1
V: TRBV29-1
CDR3: CSVVKGDRIYEQYF
DNA: TGCAGCGTTGTTAAAGGGGACAGGATCTACGAGCAGTACTTC

size: -
J: TRBJ2-7
D: TRBD2
V: TRBV6-1
CDR3: CASSEGVRESYEQYF
DNA: TGTGCCAGCAGTGAAGGGGTGCGGGAGTCCTACGAGCAGTACTTC

size: -
J: TRBJ2-6
D: TRBD2
V: TRBV11-2
CDR3: CASSFRSGVSSGANVLTF
DNA: TGTGCCAGCAGCTTCAGGAGCGGGGTCAGCTCTGGGGCCAACGTCCTGACTTTC

size: -
J: TRBJ2-2
D: TRBD1
V: TRBV11-2
CDR3: CASRTGEFTGELFF
DNA: TGTGCCAGCAGAACAGGGGAGTTCACCGGGGAGCTGTTTTTT

size: -
J: TRBJ2-3
D: -
V: TRBV19
CDR3: CASSQTWIGRDTQYF
DNA: TGTGCCAGTAGTCAGACATGGATCGGCCGTGATACGCAGTATTTT

size: -
J: TRBJ2-3
D: TRBD1
V: TRBV2
CDR3: CASRKRQGNADTQYF
DNA: TGTGCCAGCAGAAAGAGACAGGGGAACGCAGATACGCAGTATTTT

size: -
J: TRBJ1-1
D: -
V: TRBV27
CDR3: CASSLVGVNTEAFF
DNA: TGTGCCAGCAGTTTAGTTGGGGTGAACACTGAAGCTTTCTTT

size: once
J: TRBJ1-2
D: -
V: TRBV9
CDR3: CASRATQGNYGYTF
DNA: TGTGCCAGCAGGGCAACACAGGGTAACTATGGCTACACCTTC

size: -
J: TRBJ2-1
D: TRBD1
V: TRBV28
CDR3: CASSLFSGGNYNEQFF
DNA: TGTGCCAGCAGTTTATTTTCAGGGGGAAACTACAATGAGCAGTTCTTC

size: -
J: TRBJ2-7
D: TRBD1
V: TRBV19
CDR3: CASSRGTGKDEQYF
DNA: TGTGCCAGTAGCCGCGGGACAGGGAAGGACGAGCAGTACTTC

size: -
J: TRBJ2-1
D: -
V: TRBV29-1
CDR3: CSVVRREAKDEQFF
DNA: TGCAGCGTTGTTAGGAGGGAGGCCAAGGATGAGCAGTTCTTC

size: once
J: TRBJ1-2
D: -
V: TRBV5-1
CDR3: CASSLDPGDGYTF
DNA: TGCGCCAGCAGCTTGGATCCGGGGGATGGCTACACCTTC

size: -
J: TRBJ2-7
D: -
V: TRBV30
CDR3: CAWSPTGNGYEQYF
DNA: TGTGCCTGGAGCCCGACGGGAAACGGTTACGAGCAGTACTTC

size: many
J: TRBJ1-3
D: -
V: TRBV28
CDR3: CASSLNREPNTIYF
DNA: TGTGCCAGCAGTTTAAACAGGGAGCCAAACACCATATATTTT

size: -
J: TRBJ1-1
D: -
V: TRBV19
CDR3: CAIRDGNEAFF
DNA: TGTGCCATCCGGGACGGCAACGAAGCTTTCTTT

size: -
J: TRBJ2-5
D: TRBD1
V: TRBV9
CDR3: CASSLQGIQETQYF
DNA: TGTGCCAGCAGTTTACAGGGGATCCAAGAGACCCAGTACTTC

size: -
J: TRBJ1-3
D: -
V: TRBV14
CDR3: CASSQLPPGNTIYF
DNA: TGTGCCAGCAGCCAACTCCCCCCTGGAAACACCATATATTTT

size: -
J: TRBJ1-1
D: -
V: TRBV30
CDR3: CAWRLGKAEAFF
DNA: TGTGCCTGGAGGTTGGGTAAGGCTGAAGCTTTCTTT

size: -
J: TRBJ2-1
D: TRBD2
V: TRBV9
CDR3: CASSPPRGGYNEQFF
DNA: TGTGCCAGCAGCCCCCCCCGCGGGGGATACAATGAGCAGTTCTTC

size: -
J: TRBJ2-7
D: TRBD2
V: TRBV28
CDR3: CASNSGLAGASEQYF
DNA: TGTGCCAGCAACTCGGGACTAGCGGGAGCGAGCGAGCAGTACTTC

size: -
J: TRBJ2-1
D: TRBD2
V: TRBV14
CDR3: CASSLLRGTSAYNEQFF
DNA: TGTGCCAGCAGCCTCTTAAGGGGGACTAGCGCCTACAATGAGCAGTTCTTC

size: once
J: TRBJ2-1
D: TRBD2
V: TRBV28
CDR3: CASSRTSGAPYNEQFF
DNA: TGTGCCAGCAGTCGGACTAGCGGAGCACCCTACAATGAGCAGTTCTTC

size: -
J: TRBJ2-2
D: -
V: TRBV18
CDR3: CASSSTANTGELFF
DNA: TGTGCCAGCTCATCCACAGCGAACACCGGGGAGCTGTTTTTT

size: -
J: TRBJ2-5
D: -
V: TRBV7-9
CDR3: CASSPEASATAETQYF
DNA: TGTGCCAGCAGCCCCGAGGCTAGCGCCACCGCAGAGACCCAGTACTTC

size: -
J: TRBJ2-1
D: -
V: TRBV21-1
CDR3: CASSTPPGLAGVGWDKCLQFF
DNA: TGTGCCAGCAGCACCCCGCCGGGACTAGCGGGAGTGGGGTGGGACAAATGTCTGCAGTTCTTC

size: -
J: TRBJ2-5
D: TRBD2
V: TRBV2
CDR3: CASRPRVASGRMGGETQYF
DNA: TGTGCCAGCAGACCCAGGGTGGCTAGCGGGAGAATGGGTGGTGAGACCCAGTACTTC

size: -
J: TRBJ2-7
D: -
V: TRBV2
CDR3: CASSLPNHGSYEQYF
DNA: TGTGCCAGCAGCTTACCCAACCACGGGTCCTACGAGCAGTACTTC

size: -
J: TRBJ1-1
D: -
V: TRBV28
CDR3: CASSLVRFWDTEAFF
DNA: TGTGCCAGCAGTTTGGTGAGGTTTTGGGACACTGAAGCTTTCTTT